This T cell receptor (beta chain) was sequenced for a study of blood T cell repertoires in COVID-19. Under the authors' procedure: Reference gene primer amplification gave nucleated cell count estimates. The assay was immunoSEQ multiplex PCR, and TCRdb's table has in-frame clones only and misses some. Clone size and the V and J calls come from that table; the DNA yielded D and trimming. The sample shows some 270,000 clones, 80% to 90% of them seen only once. The CDR3 sequence is 14 residues long. The germline CDR1 and CDR2 sequences are MNHNS and SASEGT. Deletions cut 2 bases from V and 6 bases from J, with 13 bases between.

The source is a woman between 70 and 85 years old with acute or convalescent COVID-19. The gene calls are TRBV6-1 and TRBJ1-2; D is possibly TRBD1 (5 bases). What was sequenced was peripheral blood. The CDR3 here is CASSERGMGNGYTF. The CDR3 DNA follows: TGTGCCAGCAGTGAAAGGGGAATGGGAAATGGCTACACCTTC.